This T cell receptor (beta chain) is from a study of control samples from healthy donors and cancer patients. Clones were read by immunoSEQ multiplex PCR, and TCRdb kept only the in-frame ones, dropping some. Of around 230,000 clones in the sample, about 95% were seen once. The CDR3 is 14 amino acids. Trimming removed 1 base at V and 2 bases at J, with 7 bases between. Germline V lookup: CDR1 SGHDT, CDR2 YYEEEE. Sequencing was performed on blood. The gene calls are TRBV5-6 and TRBJ2-4; D is unclear. This receptor was obtained from a man between 45 and 60 years old in good health. CDR3 in DNA: TGTGCCAGCAGCTTGAGGCGAACCAAAAACATTCAGTACTTC. Amino acid sequence: CASSLRRTKNIQYF. The full variable domain, in which reference TRBV5-6 and TRBJ2-4 provide the parts outside the CDR3, is DAGVTQSPTHLIKTRGQQVTLRCSPKSGHDTVSWYQQALGQGPQFIFQYYEEEERQRGNFPDRFSGHQFPNYSSELNVNALLLGDSALYLCASSLRRTKNIQYFGAGTRLSVL.